Here is one T cell receptor (beta chain) with its context. This clone has more than one count but fewer than ten. Its recognized antigen is unknown. The record has no base qualities; no much larger clone is one base away. Cut back by 4 bases and 7 bases, the V and J ends lie 11 bases apart. CDR1 and CDR2 are drawn from the germline V gene: SGHDT, YYEEEE. There are 12 amino acids in the CDR3, from cysteine to phenylalanine inclusive. Only the CDR3 DNA is retained, 36 bases long and in frame from the first base. The source of the sample is a study of shared clonotypes between healthy human individuals (dated by TCRdb to the early 2020s). In terms of the full investigation: The cohort comprised a couple of women and a few men aged 18 to 49 years. Per donor, three plates each were used for CD4 naive and CD4 memory, two for CD8 naive, and one for CD8 memory. The study deeply sequenced blood TCR repertoires of several healthy adults to estimate repertoire size and the extent of clonotype sharing between individuals. To increase sequencing depth and limit assay-specific biases, TCR repertoire library preparation and sequencing were carried out by different laboratories using diverse techniques. Leukapheresis yielded between about 0.85 and 10 billion PBMCs per donor. Results the study describes overall, beyond this receptor: Across a handful of donors, approximately 5% of naive CD4, around 3.5% of naive CD8, around 2.1% of memory CD4, and 0.3% to 0.45% of memory CD8 clonotypes were shared. Naive subsets generally had larger estimated clonotype richness than memory subsets. Clonotypes shared by all four sorted-subset donors showed higher generation probabilities than non-shared clonotypes. Sampling was limited to blood, and TCR repertoires in tissue likely differ from TCR repertoires in blood. Because the study included a small number of donors, the genetic and exposure-history diversity represented was limited. Pairwise subsampling led to the expectation that sequencing depth would affect the degree of clonotype sharing among donors. Incomplete sequencing was indicated by rarefaction of sorted-subset datasets, despite the large sequencing depth.

CD8 naive samples were obtained by positive selection for CCR7 among CD45RO-negative cells, yielding a CD45RA+CCR7+ population from which TemRA cells were excluded. Healthy HIV-negative adults with no recently reported acute infections or vaccinations were included as donors. Only Caucasian adults living in Nashville, Tennessee, USA were represented among the donors. Blood was obtained by leukapheresis, after which PBMCs were separated by Ficoll-Histopaque density gradient centrifugation and cryopreserved in liquid nitrogen vapor phase. Purity and quantity of every magnetically sorted T cell population were checked by analytical flow cytometry. From each sorted fraction, genomic DNA was isolated and quantified by UV absorbance on a Nanodrop 2000c. Using the deep immunoSEQ assay, multiplex PCR amplified TCR CDR3 regions from genomic DNA. For each cell subset, the extracted genomic DNA was distributed evenly across all wells of several immunoSEQ 96-well plates, and each plate served as one replicate. Each replicate PCR for sorted subsets received around 200 ng genomic DNA, equal to roughly 33,000 T cell genomes. Purified libraries were measured with a Qubit 3.0 fluorometer, size-checked on a Bioanalyzer 2100, and measured again with the KAPA Library Quantification kit. Every immunoSEQ 96-well plate was sequenced on a dedicated single-read 150-cycle Illumina NextSeq 550 flow cell. Per the authors' processing: Because the immunoSEQ output included only junctional sequences and no quality scores, the filtering could not be the same as the filtering used for full-length reads. To assign V/J genes and CDR3, sequences were annotated against IMGT germline references using PyIR, a Python wrapper for IgBLAST v1.9. Reads with weak V/J assignments (E-value above 1e-6), missing CDR3, stop codons, out-of-frame junctions, or ambiguous translated residues were removed. V3J clonotypes were defined as sequences sharing an identical inferred V gene, J gene, and CDR3 amino acid sequence. Percentage overlap between repertoires was calculated by dividing the number of shared unique clonotypes by the size of the smaller repertoire. Three approaches were used to assess repertoire richness: RTK rarefaction, the Chao1 estimator, and Recon v2.1 estimates of unobserved clonotypes. Generation probabilities were computed with OLGA for all TCRbeta clonotypes obtained by the gDNA method from several donors. This is the immuneACCESS table as TCRdb keeps it, with only in-frame sequences that have V and J called. A part of the clones is gone; compared with another copy, unresolved V genes explain less than half, and the rest is unexplained. The V and J calls and clone size are taken from that table; D and trimming were inferred from the DNA. Counted in this sample were some 2,000,000 clones; around 96% of them appeared once. The ten biggest clones cover 0.9% to 1.4% of the sample.

The rearranged chain carries TRBV5-6 and TRBJ1-2; no D gene is confidently identified. This sequence originates from a man between 18 and 35 years old in good health. Sample: naive CD8+ T cells sorted from blood. Reading the label with the study, this specimen's cell subset or site is: CD45RA+CCR7+. The CDR3 reads as follows: CASSRPGFGYTF. Read as DNA, the sequence is TGTGCCAGCAGCCGGCCGGGCTTTGGCTACACCTTC.